What follows is one T cell receptor beta chain and its context. Generated by immunoSEQ multiplex PCR, the TCRdb table keeps only in-frame clones and is missing some. The sample has some 300,000 clones, about 90% seen once. The data belong to a study of blood T cell repertoires in COVID-19. The ends were cut back, 5 bases at V and 5 bases at J, with 21 bases in the middle. Germline loops: CDR1 SEHNR, CDR2 FQNEAQ (reference sequence). The CDR3 contains 16 residues. The gene calls are TRBV7-9 and TRBJ1-2; TRBD1 is a possible D gene (5 bases). The source of this sequence is a woman aged 50 to 60 with COVID-19, enrolled during active disease. The sample consisted of peripheral blood. The CDR3 reads CASSQGLGGPLYGYTF. DNA for the CDR3: TGTGCCAGCAGCCAGGGCCTCGGAGGGCCACTATATGGCTACACCTTC.